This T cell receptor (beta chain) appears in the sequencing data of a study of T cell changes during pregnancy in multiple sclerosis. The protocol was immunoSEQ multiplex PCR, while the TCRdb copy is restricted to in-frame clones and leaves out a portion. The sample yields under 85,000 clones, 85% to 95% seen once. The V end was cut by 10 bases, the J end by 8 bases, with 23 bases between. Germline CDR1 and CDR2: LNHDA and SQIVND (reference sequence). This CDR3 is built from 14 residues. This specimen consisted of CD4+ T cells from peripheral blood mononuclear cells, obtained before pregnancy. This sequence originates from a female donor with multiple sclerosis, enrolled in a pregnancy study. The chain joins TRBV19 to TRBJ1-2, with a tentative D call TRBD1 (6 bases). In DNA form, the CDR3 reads TGTGCCACCTCCCCCCCCGGGACACGTGGCGGCTACACCTTC. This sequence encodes CATSPPGTRGGYTF.